The entry that follows covers one T cell receptor beta chain sequence. The antigen remains undetermined. This entry belongs to a study of cytomegalovirus exposure and HLA in healthy donors. Regarding the study as a whole: TCR beta sequences numbering over 15,000 were associated with HLA alleles at 0.05 false discovery rate in a later analysis. A list of about 180 TCR beta chains associated with cytomegalovirus was given.

The PCR made use of 60 Vbeta and 13 Jbeta primers. Here immunoSEQ multiplex PCR was the method, and the copy in TCRdb shows in-frame clones only, minus some. This sample has some 150,000 clones, with roughly three quarters found just once. This CDR3 contains 14 residues. V was trimmed by 2 bases and J by 1 base, leaving 9 bases between them. From germline, CDR1 is SGHVS and CDR2 FNYEAQ. The sample taken for sequencing was PBMCs. This chain joins TRBV7-6 and TRBJ2-7; a possible D gene is TRBD2 (6 bases). The source is a man between 60 and 75 years old in good health and CMV-seronegative. DNA for the CDR3: TGTGCCAGCAGCTTATTTGGGGGGTCCTACGAGCAGTACTTC. As protein: CASSLFGGSYEQYF.